The 29 T cell receptor beta chains given below trace back to one sample, sequenced in a study of T-cell memory formation after mild COVID-19. TCRdb re-called the 5' RACE reads through MiXCR, storing one row per CDR3 protein. This repertoire shows hundreds of thousands of distinct CDR3 sequences, 20% to 25% found once; its top ten account for 20% to 25%. Material: PBMCs or a T cell subset sorted from them (not recorded which). All receptors come from a man younger than 30 who had mild COVID-19 (a few samples of this study predate the infection). Cell type and time point are not known.

The chain employs TRBV11-1 and TRBJ2-5; weak D call: TRBD2 (6 bases). V shed 5 bases and J shed 5 bases, with 15 bases lying between them. Germline values: CDR1 SGHAT, CDR2 FQDESV (reference sequence). CDR3 length: 14 amino acids. In nucleotides, the CDR3 is TGTGCCAGCAGCCCCCAACAGGCGGGGGAGACCCAGTACTTC. It is translated as CASSPQQAGETQYF.

This chain links TRBV12-5 with TRBJ2-7; D ambiguous. V was clipped by 2 bases and J by 2 bases, with 22 bases between them. CDR3 length: 18 amino acids. The V gene's germline CDR1 is LGHNT and CDR2 FRNRAP. In DNA, the CDR3 is TGTGCTAGTGGTTTGTGCGGCCCCGACGATGTGGCCGCCTACGAGCAGTACGTC. Translated: CASGLCGPDDVAAYEQYV.

CDR3 amino acids: CASSHGQGLYEQYF. The CDR3 DNA reads as TGTGCCAGCAGCCACGGTCAGGGGTTGTACGAGCAGTACTTC. The J gene is TRBJ2-7, the V gene TRBV3-1; TRBD1 is a possible D gene (6 bases). V lost 3 bases, J lost 4 bases, and 13 bases lay in between. The length of the CDR3 is 14 residues. Germline V gene sequence: CDR1 LGHDT, CDR2 YNNKEL (reference sequence).

The chain links TRBV3-1 to TRBJ1-1, with D uncertain. CDR3 length: 16 residues. Germline V gene data show CDR1 as LGHDT and CDR2 as YNNKEL (reference sequence). V was pared by 0 bases and J by 1 base, with 12 bases between. CDR3 loop: CASSQDPSLGNTEAFF. The CDR3 DNA follows: TGTGCCAGCAGCCAAGATCCGTCCCTAGGGAACACTGAAGCTTTCTTT. Full variable domain (outside the CDR3, taken from reference TRBV3-1 and TRBJ1-1): DTAVSQTPKYLVTQMGNDKSIKCEQNLGHDTMYWYKQDSKKFLKIMFSYNNKELIINETVPNRFSPKSPDKAHLNLHINSLELGDSAVYFCASSQDPSLGNTEAFFGQGTRLTVV.

This chain connects TRBV4-1 to TRBJ2-3; 10 bases fit TRBD2. In germline, CDR1 is MGHRA, CDR2 YSYEKL. This CDR3 spans 15 amino acids. V gave up 3 bases and J gave up 5 bases; unmatched junction bases: 5. The CDR3 protein is CASSHALAGRDTQYF. The DNA for the CDR3 is TGCGCCAGCAGCCATGCACTAGCGGGGAGAGATACGCAGTATTTT.

This clonotype has just a few counts. This rearrangement joins TRBV7-9 to TRBJ2-7, with 8 bases lining up with TRBD1. The V gene's germline CDR1 is SEHNR and CDR2 FQNEAQ (reference sequence). Losses at the gene ends were 8 bases for V and 7 bases for J; bases not matched to a gene: 13. The CDR3 has 14 amino acids. CDR3 sequence: CASPPPQGAGEQYF. The CDR3 coding sequence is TGTGCCAGCCCCCCGCCGCAGGGGGCAGGTGAGCAGTACTTC.

This clonotype was picked up a small number of times. V is TRBV7-9 and J is TRBJ2-1; 8 nucleotides agree with TRBD1. With V trimmed by 5 bases and J by 7 bases, 16 bases remained unmatched. CDR3 length: 17 amino acids. The germline V gene encodes CDR1 SEHNR and CDR2 FQNEAQ (reference sequence). The CDR3 coding sequence is TGTGCCAGCAGCCCCCGAACCGGACAGGGTTTTTGGAATGAGCAGTTCTTC. It is translated as CASSPRTGQGFWNEQFF.

The genes are TRBV6-5 and TRBJ1-5; possible D gene TRBD1, 5 bases. The V end lost 6 bases, the J end lost 0 bases, and 12 bases lay between the germline ends. This CDR3 comprises 15 residues. CDR1 and CDR2 (germline): MNHEY, SVGAGI. This chain's CDR3 is CASRKTAYSNQPQHF. CDR3 coding DNA: TGTGCCAGCAGAAAGACAGCCTATAGCAATCAGCCCCAGCATTTT.

This chain links TRBV3-1 with TRBJ2-3, with TRBD2 as a possible D gene (5 bases). In germline, CDR1 is LGHDT, CDR2 YNNKEL (reference sequence). Deletions cut 3 bases from V and 0 bases from J, with 16 bases between. The CDR3 loop spans 17 amino acids. The CDR3 reads CASSHWGSEASTDTQYF. DNA for the CDR3: TGTGCCAGCAGCCATTGGGGTAGCGAGGCTAGCACAGATACGCAGTATTTT.

This clonotype has a count of ten or more. The chain has TRBV4-2 and TRBJ2-3, with 13 bases fitting TRBD2. This CDR3 has 16 amino acids. The V segment lost 4 bases and the J segment 3 bases; nucleotides outside the gene matches: 4. Germline V gives CDR1 LGHNA, CDR2 YNFKEQ. CDR3 amino acids: CASSPTSGGGTDTQYF. In DNA form, the CDR3 reads TGTGCCAGCAGCCCTACTAGCGGGGGGGGGACAGATACGCAGTATTTT.

CDR3 region: CATRYGPGDTQYF. The CDR3 region has the DNA TGTGCCACCCGGTATGGCCCGGGAGATACGCAGTATTTT. The chain has TRBV28 and TRBJ2-3, with D unresolved. V dropped 10 bases and J dropped 5 bases, with 16 bases sitting between them. CDR1 is MDHEN, CDR2 SYDVKM, per germline. The CDR3 spans 13 residues. Full variable domain (outside the CDR3, taken from reference TRBV28 and TRBJ2-3): DVKVTQSSRYLVKRTGEKVFLECVQDMDHENMFWYRQDPGLGLRLIYFSYDVKMKEKGDIPEGYSVSREKKERFSLILESASTNQTSMYLCATRYGPGDTQYFGPGTRLTVL.

This clonotype was detected only a few times. The chain recombines TRBV5-1 with TRBJ2-2, with a weak D call TRBD2 (5 bases). The CDR3 runs to 15 residues. Trimming removed 6 bases from V and 6 bases from J, with 18 bases in between. Germline V gene data show CDR1 as SGHRS and CDR2 as YFSETQ. The CDR3 DNA reads as TGCGCCAGCAAACGGGGAAACGTTTCGTCCGGGGAGCTGTTTTTT. Translating it yields CASKRGNVSSGELFF.

DNA for the CDR3: TGCAGTGCTAGAGTGGCGGGGGGTATCTACGAGCAGTACTTC. This sequence encodes CSARVAGGIYEQYF. The chain has TRBV20-1 and TRBJ2-7; 8 nucleotides align to TRBD2. Losses at the gene ends were 1 base for V and 3 bases for J; bases not matched to a gene: 5. The CDR3 is made up of 14 amino acids. Looked up from germline, CDR1 is DFQATT and CDR2 is SNEGSKA (reference sequence).

This clonotype was recorded once. The V call is TRBV10-2, the J call TRBJ1-1; D might be TRBD1 (5 bases). The CDR3 consists of 15 residues. The V end lost 0 bases, the J end lost 10 bases, and 18 bases lay between the germline ends. CDR1 is WSHSY, CDR2 SAAADI, per germline. CDR3 in DNA: TGCGCCAGCAGTGAGTCCGGGACCACGACTGGTCGAGCTTTCTTT. Protein: CASSESGTTTGRAFF.

This clonotype was observed once. V gene TRBV7-9 combines with J gene TRBJ1-1, with 9 bases aligning to TRBD1. The length of the CDR3 is 14 residues. V lost 5 bases and J lost 4; bases outside the gene matches: 5. CDR1 is SEHNR and CDR2 is FQNEAQ in the germline V gene (reference sequence). CDR3 sequence (DNA): TGTGCCAGCAGCGCACAGGGGGCCGGCACTGAAGCTTTCTTT. Encoded protein: CASSAQGAGTEAFF.

This clonotype was seen repeatedly, ten times or more. The V call is TRBV10-3, the J call TRBJ2-2; 9 bases are a match to TRBD1. CDR1 and CDR2 (germline): ENHRY, SYGVKD. V gave up 11 bases and J gave up 4 bases; unmatched junction bases: 8. This CDR3 contains 14 residues. The CDR3 sequence is CAVRDREGTGELFF. The CDR3 region has the DNA TGTGCCGTCCGGGACAGGGAAGGCACCGGGGAGCTGTTTTTT.

The chain has TRBV20-1 and TRBJ2-7; the match to TRBD1 covers 8 bases. The germline V gene encodes CDR1 DFQATT and CDR2 SNEGSKA (reference sequence). With V trimmed by 6 bases and J by 3 bases, 4 bases remained unmatched. CDR3 length equals 12 residues. The CDR3 reads CSAKTGGYEQYF. Written as DNA, the CDR3 is TGCAGTGCAAAAACAGGGGGCTACGAGCAGTACTTC.

This clonotype appeared many times. This rearrangement joins TRBV5-1 to TRBJ2-3; D is unresolved. This CDR3 spans 13 amino acids. In germline, CDR1 is SGHRS, CDR2 YFSETQ. V lost 2 bases to trimming and J lost 0 bases, with 4 bases between them. The CDR3 loop is CASSFDSTDTQYF. CDR3 DNA: TGCGCCAGCAGCTTCGACAGCACAGATACGCAGTATTTT.

This clonotype was seen repeatedly, ten times or more. The rearrangement links TRBV20-1 to TRBJ2-3; TRBD2 matches at 7 bases. The CDR3 spans 14 residues. Losses at the gene ends were 6 bases for V and 3 bases for J; bases not matched to a gene: 9. In germline, CDR1 is DFQATT, CDR2 SNEGSKA (reference sequence). For the CDR3, the DNA is TGCAGTGCAACCGGGACTACTGTAACAGATACGCAGTATTTT. Protein sequence: CSATGTTVTDTQYF.

The chain recombines TRBV5-4 with TRBJ1-2; 7 positions match TRBD1. V was pared by 9 bases and J by 4 bases, with 12 bases of the junction left unmatched. Germline V gives CDR1 SGHNT, CDR2 YYREEE (reference sequence). This CDR3 is built from 14 residues. Written as DNA, the CDR3 is TGTGCCACCGTAGAAGGGGGCGCCGGCTATGGCTACACCTTC. It translates to CATVEGGAGYGYTF.

This clonotype was counted only a few times. This chain connects TRBV5-1 to TRBJ1-1; D remains unclear. The CDR3 has 13 residues. Deletions cut 4 bases from V and 4 bases from J, with 11 bases between. Germline CDR1 is SGHRS and CDR2 is YFSETQ. CDR3 DNA: TGCGCCAGCAGCGCCCCCAGTGGCACTGAAGCTTTCTTT. Protein sequence: CASSAPSGTEAFF.

This clonotype was detected a few times. The chain combines TRBV10-2 with TRBJ2-6; no clear D. The germline gives CDR1 WSHSY, CDR2 SAAADI. The CDR3 is 16 residues long. V was pared by 3 bases and J by 0 bases, with 9 bases between. The CDR3 DNA sequence: TGCGCCAGCAGTGAACACCCTGGCTCTGGGGCCAACGTCCTGACTTTC. Its translation is CASSEHPGSGANVLTF.

J is TRBJ1-1 and V is TRBV7-9, with a tentative D call TRBD1 (5 bases). This CDR3 contains 15 residues. Trimming stripped 1 base from V and 1 base from J, with 10 bases between. The germline V gene encodes CDR1 SEHNR and CDR2 FQNEAQ (reference sequence). The CDR3 region has the DNA TGTGCCAGCAGCTTAGGTTGGGGCCAGAACACTGAAGCTTTCTTT. Translation gives CASSLGWGQNTEAFF.

This clonotype was seen a handful of times. V is TRBV28 and J is TRBJ2-2; D unclear. The CDR3 sequence is 14 residues long. Germline assignment: CDR1 MDHEN and CDR2 SYDVKM. V lost 6 bases and J lost 5, with 13 bases in between. CDR3: CASSPGRLTGELFF. The CDR3 DNA sequence: TGTGCCAGCAGCCCCGGACGGTTAACCGGGGAGCTGTTTTTT. Drawing the rest from reference TRBV28 and TRBJ2-2, the complete variable domain is DVKVTQSSRYLVKRTGEKVFLECVQDMDHENMFWYRQDPGLGLRLIYFSYDVKMKEKGDIPEGYSVSREKKERFSLILESASTNQTSMYLCASSPGRLTGELFFGEGSRLTVL.

The chain is built from TRBV4-3 and TRBJ2-1; TRBD1 agrees at 7 bases. The germline V gene encodes CDR1 LGHNA and CDR2 YSLEER. The V gene end was trimmed by 4 bases and the J gene end by 4 bases; junction bases not matched to a gene: 4. This CDR3 is built from 14 residues. The CDR3 loop reads CASSRSTGYNEQFF. CDR3 DNA: TGCGCCAGCAGCCGATCGACAGGGTACAATGAGCAGTTCTTC.

V usage is TRBV20-1 and J usage is TRBJ2-4, with D tentatively TRBD1 or TRBD2 (5 bases each). The CDR3 runs 15 residues. Germline-derived CDR1 and CDR2 are DFQATT and SNEGSKA (reference sequence). V was pared by 5 bases and J by 3 bases, with 17 bases between. CDR3 protein: CSAEPPGAGKNIQYF. As DNA, the CDR3 is TGCAGTGCTGAACCTCCCGGGGCCGGCAAAAACATTCAGTACTTC.

This chain uses TRBV10-1 with TRBJ2-7; 7 bases align to TRBD1. Trimming at V came to 7 bases and at J to 6 bases, leaving 3 bases not matched to a gene. The CDR3 has 11 residues. From germline, CDR1 is WNHNN and CDR2 SYGVQD (reference sequence). CDR3 region: CASIQGSEQYV. CDR3 nucleotides: TGCGCCAGCATACAGGGGTCCGAGCAGTACGTC.

The chain recombines TRBV5-1 with TRBJ1-1, with TRBD1 matching 7 bases. Germline-derived CDR1 and CDR2 are SGHRS and YFSETQ. This CDR3 spans 14 amino acids. The V and J ends lost 4 bases and 4 bases, in that order; junction bases with no gene match: 7. CDR3 loop: CASSAGQLTTEAFF. In DNA form, the CDR3 reads TGCGCCAGCAGCGCGGGACAGTTGACCACTGAAGCTTTCTTT.

This rearrangement joins TRBV7-6 to TRBJ2-1; 12 positions agree with TRBD2. The CDR3 consists of 18 residues. In germline, CDR1 is SGHVS, CDR2 FNYEAQ. V was pared by 5 bases and J by 2 bases, with 10 bases of the junction left unmatched. CDR3 protein: CASSKRTSGDPTYNEQFF. CDR3 coding DNA: TGTGCCAGCAGCAAGAGGACTAGCGGGGATCCGACCTACAATGAGCAGTTCTTC.